This T cell receptor (beta chain) comes out of a study of shared clonotypes between healthy human individuals. Study-wide findings and caveats: Clonotypes which were not shared had lower generation probabilities than clonotypes that all four donors shared. What naive subsets generally showed was a larger estimated richness than memory subsets showed.

CD8 cells regarded as naive lacked CD45RO, were positively chosen for CCR7, and omitted terminally differentiated effector memory CD45RA+ cells. Libraries were prepared by immunoSEQ multiplex PCR; TCRdb keeps only in-frame clonotypes and omits some of them. The sample has 800,000 to 950,000 clones, about 96% seen once. As to this clone: As yet, its antigen is unknown.

CDR1 and CDR2 (germline): MNHEY, SMNVEV (reference sequence). Trimming removed 3 bases at V and 2 bases at J, with 11 bases between. The CDR3 extends over 14 amino acids. Input material: naive CD8+ T cells sorted from blood. V gene TRBV27 combines with J gene TRBJ2-7; a possible D gene is TRBD2 (6 bases). The receptor was derived from a young man in good health. This CDR3 reads CASSFASAAYEQYF. The CDR3 bases are TGTGCCAGCAGTTTCGCTAGCGCTGCCTACGAGCAGTACTTC.